Below are 21 T cell receptor beta chains sequenced from a single sample in a study of OX40 agonist ivuxolimab in advanced cancers. TCRdb's copy holds only in-frame clones and misses some; the assay was immunoSEQ multiplex PCR. Of around 21,000 clones listed, nearly 85% are singletons. Sample: CD4+ or CD8+ T cells sorted from blood, taken in a trial of the OX40 agonist ivuxolimab. All receptors derive from an adult with an advanced solid tumor such as melanoma, head and neck, liver or kidney cancer.

J is TRBJ1-5 and V is TRBV2; D may be TRBD1 (5 bases). CDR3 length: 14 amino acids. Trimming took 8 bases from V and 6 from J, leaving 17 bases between them. CDR1 SNHLY and CDR2 FYNNEI come from the germline V gene. The CDR3 here is CASGRGDPGQPQHF. The CDR3 DNA follows: TGTGCCAGCGGACGGGGCGACCCGGGTCAGCCCCAGCATTTT.

The J gene is TRBJ2-7, the V gene TRBV27, with 9 bases fitting TRBD1. This CDR3 is built from 15 residues. V dropped 5 bases and J dropped 4; count of bases not matched to a gene: 9. CDR1 is MNHEY, CDR2 SMNVEV, per germline (reference sequence). The CDR3 reads CASSAPGTGFYEQYF. CDR3 DNA sequence: TGTGCCAGCAGTGCCCCCGGGACAGGGTTTTACGAGCAGTACTTC.

The chain joins TRBV5-5 to TRBJ1-2, with 10 bases fitting TRBD1. The ends lost 4 bases at V and 2 bases at J; junction bases unmatched: 14. Germline CDR1 is SGHKS and CDR2 is YYEKEE (reference sequence). There are 18 residues in the CDR3. CDR3 DNA sequence: TGTGCCAGCAGCAAGGATATGGGACAGGGGCTTTGGAACTATGGCTACACCTTC. Protein: CASSKDMGQGLWNYGYTF.

The chain joins TRBV7-6 to TRBJ2-7; TRBD2 might be the D (6 bases). Trimming stripped 1 base from V and 2 bases from J, with 9 bases between. The CDR3 covers 14 residues. Germline assignment: CDR1 SGHVS and CDR2 FNYEAQ. This CDR3 reads CASSLGGGTYEQYF. The CDR3 region has the DNA TGTGCCAGCAGCTTAGGGGGCGGGACCTACGAGCAGTACTTC.

The CDR3 region is CASSPPGTDTQYF. CDR3 DNA: TGTGCCAGCTCACCCCCCGGCACAGATACGCAGTATTTT. This chain uses TRBV18 with TRBJ2-3; the D is unclear. Germline values: CDR1 KGHSH, CDR2 LQKENI. The CDR3 covers 13 residues. Trimming removed 3 bases from V and 1 base from J, with 5 bases in between.

This chain uses TRBV7-9 with TRBJ2-3; unclear D gene. The germline V gene encodes CDR1 SEHNR and CDR2 FQNEAQ (reference sequence). V lost 5 bases, J lost 3 bases, and 9 bases lay in between. The CDR3 runs 13 residues. The chain's CDR3 is CASSPTWTDTQYF. CDR3 sequence (DNA): TGTGCCAGCAGCCCTACGTGGACAGATACGCAGTATTTT.

This chain connects TRBV25-1 to TRBJ2-5; the D is unclear. There are 13 residues in the CDR3. V lost 5 bases and J lost 1, with 8 bases in between. Germline lookup yields CDR1 MGHDK and CDR2 SYGVNS. The CDR3 DNA is TGTGCCAGCAGTAAACTGGGCCAAGAGACCCAGTACTTC. Amino acid sequence: CASSKLGQETQYF.

The V and J genes are TRBV25-1 and TRBJ1-4, with a weak D call TRBD1 (5 bases). CDR3 size: 14 residues. Germline-derived CDR1 and CDR2 are MGHDK and SYGVNS. V was cut by 3 bases and J by 7 bases, with 12 bases left in between. The CDR3 spells CASSDREGGEKLFF. CDR3 sequence (DNA): TGTGCCAGCAGTGACAGGGAGGGCGGTGAAAAACTGTTTTTT.

The J gene is TRBJ1-1, the V gene TRBV5-6; D not resolved. The CDR3 has 14 amino acids. Trimming pared 4 bases from V and 1 base from J, leaving 11 bases between. Germline V gene lookup returns CDR1 SGHDT and CDR2 YYEEEE. In DNA form, the CDR3 reads TGTGCCAGCAGCCCCCCGGGCCAGAACACTGAAGCTTTCTTT. Its translation: CASSPPGQNTEAFF.

The chain recombines TRBV15 with TRBJ2-7; no reliable D call. CDR1 LNHNV and CDR2 YYDKDF come from the germline V gene (reference sequence). V was shortened by 0 bases and J by 6 bases, with 12 bases between the two germline ends. CDR3 length: 14 amino acids. The CDR3 is CATSRDNVVAEQYF. The CDR3 region has the DNA TGTGCCACCAGCAGAGATAATGTGGTCGCCGAGCAGTACTTC.

V gene TRBV29-1 combines with J gene TRBJ1-1, with a tentative D call TRBD1 (5 bases). CDR1 is SQVTM, CDR2 ANQGSEA, per germline. V dropped 8 bases and J dropped 7 bases, with 17 bases sitting between them. There are 12 residues in the CDR3. As DNA, the CDR3 is TGCAGCCTGGGGAGGGCCGGGGGTGAAGCTTTCTTT. Its translation is CSLGRAGGEAFF.

The V and J genes are TRBV9 and TRBJ2-7, with D perhaps TRBD1 (6 bases). The germline V gene has CDR1 SGDLS and CDR2 YYNGEE. Deletions cut 1 base from V and 0 bases from J, with 8 bases between. This CDR3 spans 14 amino acids. CDR3 loop: CASSVSDSSYEQYF. CDR3 in DNA: TGTGCCAGCAGCGTATCGGACAGCTCCTACGAGCAGTACTTC.

The rearrangement uses TRBV25-1 and TRBJ1-1, with 11 bases matching TRBD1. The V and J ends lost 1 base and 1 base, in that order; junction bases with no gene match: 8. The length of the CDR3 is 18 residues. Looked up from germline, CDR1 is MGHDK and CDR2 is SYGVNS. The CDR3 loop reads CASSELSGQGASNTEAFF. DNA of the CDR3: TGTGCCAGCAGTGAATTGAGCGGACAGGGGGCTTCGAACACTGAAGCTTTCTTT.

The chain has TRBV11-3 and TRBJ1-5, with D tentatively TRBD1 (5 bases). The CDR3 length is 17 residues. Germline values: CDR1 SGHNT, CDR2 YENEEA. The V gene lost 3 bases and the J gene lost 1 base, with 16 bases spanning the gap. This chain's CDR3 is CASSFRPHGASNQPQHF. The CDR3, as DNA: TGTGCCAGCAGCTTCAGACCGCACGGGGCGAGCAATCAGCCCCAGCATTTT.

The chain joins TRBV30 to TRBJ2-7, with unresolved D. The CDR3 spans 11 residues. CDR1 is GTSNPN, CDR2 SVGIG, per germline (reference sequence). V gave up 3 bases and J gave up 4 bases, with 7 bases separating them. The CDR3 loop is CAWRKDYEQYF. The CDR3 nucleotides are TGTGCCTGGAGAAAGGATTACGAGCAGTACTTC. Variable domain in full (rest from reference TRBV30 and TRBJ2-7): SQTIHQWPATLVQPVGSPLSLECTVEGTSNPNLYWYRQAAGRGLQLLFYSVGIGQISSEVPQNLSASRPQDRQFILSSKKLLLSDSGFYLCAWRKDYEQYFGPGTRLTVT.

This sequence joins TRBV29-1 and TRBJ2-1; D call uncertain. CDR1 and CDR2 from the germline V gene are SQVTM and ANQGSEA. This CDR3 region has 13 residues. V dropped 4 bases and J dropped 0 bases, with 7 bases sitting between them. Here the CDR3 reads CSVAESSYNEQFF. The CDR3 DNA sequence: TGCAGCGTTGCGGAAAGCTCCTACAATGAGCAGTTCTTC.

The chain recombines TRBV6-1 with TRBJ1-5; a possible D gene is TRBD1 (6 bases). Germline CDR1 MNHNS, CDR2 SASEGT. V was trimmed by 5 bases and J by 3 bases, leaving 8 bases between them. CDR3 length equals 13 residues. Here the CDR3 reads CASSSGVNQPQHF. The CDR3 DNA reads as TGTGCCAGCAGTTCAGGGGTCAATCAGCCCCAGCATTTT.

This clone was seen a few times. V usage is TRBV11-2 and J usage is TRBJ2-5; 9 positions match TRBD1. With 5 bases clipped from V and 5 bases from J, the junction kept 12 bases outside the gene matches. There are 16 residues in the CDR3. Germline CDR1 is SGHAT and CDR2 is FQNNGV. CDR3 loop: CASSTQWGQGGETQYF. CDR3 coding DNA: TGTGCCAGCAGCACTCAGTGGGGACAGGGAGGGGAGACCCAGTACTTC.

The rearrangement links TRBV30 to TRBJ1-6; possibly TRBD1 for D (5 bases). CDR1 and CDR2 (germline): GTSNPN, SVGIG (reference sequence). CDR3 length: 13 amino acids. Trimming stripped 7 bases from V and 10 bases from J, with 17 bases between. The CDR3 sequence is CASGQGLGSPLHF. DNA for the CDR3: TGTGCCTCCGGTCAGGGATTGGGGTCACCCCTCCACTTT.

This chain links TRBV9 with TRBJ1-1; no clear D gene. The CDR3 is made up of 16 amino acids. In germline, CDR1 is SGDLS, CDR2 YYNGEE. V shed 4 bases and J shed 1 base, with 17 bases lying between them. CDR3: CASSPFAASKNTEAFF. Here the CDR3 DNA reads TGTGCCAGCAGCCCCTTTGCTGCCTCGAAGAACACTGAAGCTTTCTTT.

The genes are TRBV28 and TRBJ2-2; tentative D call: TRBD1 (8 bases). With 5 bases removed from V and 9 bases from J, the gap between germline ends came to 19 bases. Per the germline V gene, CDR1 is MDHEN and CDR2 is SYDVKM. This CDR3 region has 15 residues. CDR3 DNA: TGTGCCAGCAGTCCCCGTACAGGGGGAGGGTGGGAGCTGTTTTTT. This codes for CASSPRTGGGWELFF.